This TCR beta chain was found in a study of cytomegalovirus exposure and HLA in healthy donors. The protocol was immunoSEQ multiplex PCR, while the TCRdb copy is restricted to in-frame clones and leaves out a portion. The data hold more than 250,000 clones, with about nine tenths observed a single time. This CDR3 is built from 14 residues. The V and J ends lost 4 bases and 4 bases, in that order; junction bases with no gene match: 7. The germline CDR1 and CDR2 sequences are MNHEY and SMNVEV (reference sequence). The source is a woman aged 30 to 39 in good health and CMV-seropositive. V usage is TRBV27 and J usage is TRBJ2-7; 7 nucleotides match TRBD1. Sequenced material: PBMCs. The CDR3 region is CASSWTGFGYEQYF. The CDR3 DNA sequence: TGTGCCAGCAGTTGGACAGGCTTCGGTTACGAGCAGTACTTC.